Presented here are 20 T cell receptor beta chains from one specimen sequenced in a study of blood T cell repertoires in COVID-19. Generated by immunoSEQ multiplex PCR, the TCRdb table keeps only in-frame clones and is missing some. The data contain 200,000 to 250,000 clones, around nine tenths of them singletons. The sequencing sample was made of PBMCs or T cells enriched from blood (not recorded which). The origin of the receptors is a man younger than 40 who had recovered from COVID-19.

V and J are TRBV25-1 and TRBJ2-7; TRBD2 is a possible D gene (6 bases). This CDR3 is 14 amino acids long. Germline V gene lookup returns CDR1 MGHDK and CDR2 SYGVNS. The V gene lost 2 bases and the J gene lost 4 bases, with 12 bases spanning the gap. The CDR3 sequence: CASSEQEGKYEQYF. For the CDR3, the DNA is TGTGCCAGCAGTGAACAGGAGGGGAAGTACGAGCAGTACTTC.

The V gene is TRBV18, the J gene TRBJ2-4, with TRBD2 identical over 7 bases. V shed 3 bases, J shed 2 bases, and the junction held 16 bases outside the gene matches. The CDR3 contains 19 residues. The germline V gene encodes CDR1 KGHSH and CDR2 LQKENI. The CDR3 is CASSPLVLGSAGPKNIQYF. The CDR3 coding sequence is TGTGCCAGCTCACCCCTAGTTTTGGGTTCAGCGGGACCCAAAAACATTCAGTACTTC.

This rearrangement joins TRBV7-6 to TRBJ2-7, with 7 bases lining up with TRBD2. From germline, CDR1 is SGHVS and CDR2 FNYEAQ. J was trimmed by 6 bases and V by 0 bases; bases with no gene match: 20. This CDR3 spans 19 amino acids. DNA of the CDR3: TGTGCCAGCAGCTTAGCTATTGACCCGGCAGCGGGATCTGGGTCCGAGCAGTACTTC. Amino acid sequence: CASSLAIDPAAGSGSEQYF.

CDR3 coding DNA: TGTGCCAGCAGCGGGGTACAGGGGGATGAAGGCTACACCTTC. Amino acid sequence: CASSGVQGDEGYTF. The chain joins TRBV9 to TRBJ1-2; 8 positions match TRBD1. CDR1 and CDR2 from the germline V gene are SGDLS and YYNGEE. The CDR3 loop spans 14 amino acids. Germline trimming cut 3 bases from V and 8 bases from J; bases unmatched to any gene: 9.

CDR3 nucleotides: TGTGCCAGCAAGACTAGCGGGGGGGCGAGGGAGCAGTTCTTC. It translates to CASKTSGGAREQFF. The rearrangement uses TRBV7-2 and TRBJ2-1, with 14 bases identical to TRBD2. V was clipped by 7 bases and J by 10 bases; unmatched bases: 6. The germline V gene encodes CDR1 SGHTA and CDR2 FQGNSA. The CDR3 length is 14 residues.

This chain connects TRBV10-1 to TRBJ2-1; 11 nucleotides match TRBD1. J lost 6 bases, V lost 3 bases, and 4 bases had no gene match. From germline, CDR1 is WNHNN and CDR2 SYGVQD (reference sequence). The CDR3 spans 15 residues. In nucleotides, the CDR3 is TGCGCCAGCAGTGACCCCGGGACAGGGGGCAATGAGCAGTTCTTC. Amino acid sequence: CASSDPGTGGNEQFF.

The chain recombines TRBV7-8 with TRBJ2-5; 8 bases map to TRBD1. Germline trimming cut 5 bases from V and 6 bases from J; bases unmatched to any gene: 11. The CDR3 consists of 15 residues. CDR1 and CDR2 from the germline V gene are SGHVS and FQNEAQ. The CDR3 here is CASSLRTGRMKTQYF. CDR3 DNA: TGTGCCAGCAGCCTACGGACAGGGAGGATGAAGACCCAGTACTTC.

The chain uses TRBV9 and TRBJ2-3, with D possibly being TRBD2 (6 bases). The V end was cut by 3 bases, the J end by 4 bases, with 21 bases between. From germline, CDR1 is SGDLS and CDR2 YYNGEE. The CDR3 sequence is 17 residues long. CDR3 residues: CASSADRRGRFADTQYF. CDR3 nucleotide sequence: TGTGCCAGCAGCGCAGATAGACGGGGGAGATTTGCAGATACGCAGTATTTT.

The table lists this clone with many counts. V and J are TRBV5-1 and TRBJ1-5; tentative D call: TRBD1 (5 bases). V gave up 1 base and J gave up 0 bases, with 11 bases separating them. Germline V gives CDR1 SGHRS, CDR2 YFSETQ. The CDR3 extends over 16 amino acids. The CDR3 reads CASSLFPGDSNQPQHF. CDR3 nucleotide sequence: TGCGCCAGCAGCTTGTTTCCGGGGGATAGCAATCAGCCCCAGCATTTT.

The chain uses TRBV25-1 and TRBJ2-5; TRBD2 matches at 7 bases. Germline V gene lookup returns CDR1 MGHDK and CDR2 SYGVNS. Trimming took 5 bases from V and 3 from J; bases not matched to a gene: 12. The CDR3 extends over 16 amino acids. In DNA, the CDR3 is TGTGCCAGCAGTCGGGGGGAGGCTAGCGCCGAAGAGACCCAGTACTTC. The encoded protein is CASSRGEASAEETQYF.

This clone was seen a single time. CDR3 coding DNA: TGTGCCAGCAGTGAGTTAGTCTCGGGGACCCAGTACTTC. This codes for CASSELVSGTQYF. The chain has TRBV2 and TRBJ2-5, with no clear D. Trimming took 3 bases from V and 7 from J, leaving 12 bases between them. There are 13 residues in the CDR3. Germline V gene sequence: CDR1 SNHLY, CDR2 FYNNEI. Based on the CDR3 plus reference TRBV2 and TRBJ2-5, the full variable domain is EPEVTQTPSHQVTQMGQEVILRCVPISNHLYFYWYRQILGQKVEFLVSFYNNEISEKSEIFDDQFSVERPDGSNFTLKIRSTKLEDSAMYFCASSELVSGTQYFGPGTRLLVL.

The J gene is TRBJ2-7, the V gene TRBV20-1, with D tentatively TRBD2 (5 bases). V was shortened by 3 bases and J by 6 bases, with 9 bases between the two germline ends. The CDR3 runs to 11 residues. Germline lookup yields CDR1 DFQATT and CDR2 SNEGSKA (reference sequence). CDR3 residues: CSASAGGEQYF. DNA of the CDR3: TGCAGTGCTAGCGCGGGCGGCGAGCAGTACTTC.

The rearrangement uses TRBV7-2 and TRBJ1-2; TRBD1 agrees at 7 bases. CDR3 length equals 15 residues. V shed 5 bases, J shed 6 bases, and the junction held 12 bases outside the gene matches. The germline CDR1 and CDR2 sequences are SGHTA and FQGNSA. The CDR3 spells CASSTREGALHGYTF. The CDR3 region has the DNA TGTGCCAGCAGCACTCGGGAGGGGGCCCTACATGGCTACACCTTC.

The CDR3 spells CASSLDPPRGEGLDTQYF. The CDR3 region has the DNA TGTGCCAGCAGCTTGGACCCCCCCCGGGGGGAAGGTTTAGATACGCAGTATTTT. This sequence joins TRBV5-4 and TRBJ2-3, with TRBD2 identical over 7 bases. The CDR3 extends over 18 amino acids. Germline lookup yields CDR1 SGHNT and CDR2 YYREEE (reference sequence). V gave up 0 bases and J gave up 5 bases; unmatched junction bases: 15.

For the CDR3, the DNA is TGTGCCAGCAGTCCAGGGGGCGCAGCAGATACGCAGTATTTT. This encodes CASSPGGAADTQYF. The chain has TRBV28 and TRBJ2-3; TRBD1 matches 8 bases. The CDR3 is 14 residues long. Germline V CDR1 and CDR2: MDHEN, SYDVKM. The V segment lost 5 bases and the J segment 4 bases; nucleotides outside the gene matches: 5.

The chain joins TRBV28 to TRBJ1-6, with 7 bases lining up with TRBD1. V lost 6 bases to trimming and J lost 10 bases; unmatched junction nucleotides: 12. The CDR3 is made up of 15 amino acids. Germline-derived CDR1 and CDR2 are MDHEN and SYDVKM. Here the CDR3 DNA reads TGTGCCAGCAGCCCCCAGACAGGGTTAGAGTCACCCCTCCACTTT. Translating gives CASSPQTGLESPLHF. Drawing the rest from reference TRBV28 and TRBJ1-6, the complete variable domain is DVKVTQSSRYLVKRTGEKVFLECVQDMDHENMFWYRQDPGLGLRLIYFSYDVKMKEKGDIPEGYSVSREKKERFSLILESASTNQTSMYLCASSPQTGLESPLHFGNGTRLTVT.

The CDR3 sequence: CATSGFGQVPNTGELFF. The CDR3 bases are TGTGCCACCAGCGGTTTCGGACAAGTCCCGAACACCGGGGAGCTGTTTTTT. This chain uses TRBV15 with TRBJ2-2; tentatively, D is TRBD1 (5 bases). Germline CDR1 reads LNHNV; CDR2 reads YYDKDF (reference sequence). The CDR3 has 17 amino acids. The V gene lost 5 bases and the J gene lost 0 bases, with 16 bases spanning the gap. Supplemented by reference TRBV15 and TRBJ2-2, the full variable domain reads DAMVIQNPRYQVTQFGKPVTLSCSQTLNHNVMYWYQQKSSQAPKLLFHYYDKDFNNEADTPDNFQSRRPNTSFCFLDIRSPGLGDTAMYLCATSGFGQVPNTGELFFGEGSRLTVL.

The chain recombines TRBV2 with TRBJ2-3; D gene unclear. Trimming cost V 6 bases and J 0 bases, with 16 bases left between them. CDR1 is SNHLY, CDR2 FYNNEI, per germline. The CDR3 is 16 amino acids. CDR3 protein: CASRTSRPTSTDTQYF. CDR3 in DNA: TGTGCCAGCAGGACCTCTAGGCCTACTAGCACAGATACGCAGTATTTT. The full variable domain, rest sourced from reference TRBV2 and TRBJ2-3, is EPEVTQTPSHQVTQMGQEVILRCVPISNHLYFYWYRQILGQKVEFLVSFYNNEISEKSEIFDDQFSVERPDGSNFTLKIRSTKLEDSAMYFCASRTSRPTSTDTQYFGPGTRLTVL.

The chain has TRBV7-2 and TRBJ1-2, with D uncertain. CDR3 length: 16 residues. The V end was cut by 2 bases, the J end by 4 bases, with 17 bases between. CDR1 is SGHTA and CDR2 is FQGNSA in the germline V gene. The CDR3 DNA reads TGTGCCAGCAGCTTAAGCGGGCCATCTTCGGTCTATGGCTACACCTTC. The encoded protein is CASSLSGPSSVYGYTF.

The chain is built from TRBV7-6 and TRBJ2-1; 8 bases map to TRBD1. The J segment lost 11 bases and the V segment lost 2 bases, leaving 11 bases of the junction unmatched. CDR1 is SGHVS, CDR2 FNYEAQ, per germline. CDR3 length equals 15 residues. The CDR3 is CASSLPGQATGKQFF. CDR3 coding DNA: TGTGCCAGCAGCTTACCGGGACAGGCGACAGGAAAGCAGTTCTTC.